The next 21 T cell receptor beta chains were all read from a single sample in a study of blood T cell repertoires in COVID-19. Clones were read by immunoSEQ multiplex PCR, and TCRdb kept only the in-frame ones, dropping some. This table holds 37,000 or so clones, 85% found once. The sequencing sample was made of peripheral blood. Source of these receptors: a human donor in a cohort sampled during active COVID-19.

The V call is TRBV27, the J call TRBJ2-3, with TRBD2 matching 10 bases. Per germline, CDR1 MNHEY and CDR2 SMNVEV (reference sequence). The V segment lost 3 bases and the J segment 0 bases; nucleotides outside the gene matches: 3. This CDR3 contains 16 residues. As DNA, the CDR3 is TGTGCCAGCAGTTTGGGAGCGGGGGGGAGCACAGATACGCAGTATTTT. It translates to CASSLGAGGSTDTQYF.

The rearrangement joins TRBV24-1 to TRBJ2-1, with D possibly matching TRBD2 (5 bases). This CDR3 is built from 13 residues. Germline values: CDR1 KGHDR, CDR2 SFDVKD. Trimming shortened V by 5 bases and J by 6 bases, and 10 bases separated the two germline ends. For the CDR3, the DNA is TGTGCCACCAGTGCTCTAGCCCTCAATGAGCAGTTCTTC. This sequence encodes CATSALALNEQFF.

The rearrangement joins TRBV6-2 or TRBV6-3 to TRBJ2-7; tentatively, D is TRBD1 (6 bases). V gave up 2 bases and J gave up 4 bases, with 15 bases separating them. The CDR3 totals 15 residues. Germline V CDR1 and CDR2: MNHEY, SVGEGT. CDR3 protein: CASSYLPAGAYEQYF. The CDR3 DNA follows: TGTGCCAGCAGTTACCTCCCGGCAGGGGCGTACGAGCAGTACTTC.

The rearrangement uses TRBV4-3 and TRBJ2-7, with TRBD2 matching 9 bases. This CDR3 has 15 amino acids. V dropped 3 bases and J dropped 4; count of bases not matched to a gene: 7. Germline V lookup: CDR1 LGHNA, CDR2 YSLEER. The CDR3 sequence is CASSQVASGVYEQYF. The CDR3 region has the DNA TGCGCCAGCAGCCAGGTAGCTAGCGGGGTGTACGAGCAGTACTTC.

The chain couples TRBV7-3 to TRBJ2-1; D not resolved. The germline gives CDR1 SGHTA, CDR2 FQGTGA. V lost 8 bases, J lost 5 bases, and 10 bases lay in between. The CDR3 is 12 residues long. As DNA, the CDR3 is TGTGCCAGCTCTAGGCCTGACAATGAGCAGTTCTTC. Its translation is CASSRPDNEQFF. Full variable domain (rest looked up from reference TRBV7-3 and TRBJ2-1): GAGVSQTPSNKVTEKGKYVELRCDPISGHTALYWYRQSLGQGPEFLIYFQGTGAADDSGLPNDRFFAVRPEGSVSTLKIQRTERGDSAVYLCASSRPDNEQFFGPGTRLTVL.

This sequence joins TRBV10-3 and TRBJ1-1; D is ambiguous. The CDR3 has 11 amino acids. V lost 11 bases, J lost 4 bases, and 11 bases lay in between. Germline values: CDR1 ENHRY, CDR2 SYGVKD. The CDR3 DNA reads TGTGCCTCCCTTAGCGCCACTGAAGCTTTCTTT. Residues: CASLSATEAFF.

This chain links TRBV30 with TRBJ1-6; 7 nucleotides line up with TRBD1. Germline CDR1 GTSNPN, CDR2 SVGIG (reference sequence). V lost 3 bases to trimming and J lost 5 bases; unmatched junction nucleotides: 4. There are 14 residues in the CDR3. The CDR3 bases are TGTGCCTGGAGGAGACAGGGCGATAATTCACCCCTCCACTTT. As protein: CAWRRQGDNSPLHF.

V and J are TRBV7-9 and TRBJ1-1, with D maybe TRBD1 (5 bases). V lost 0 bases and J lost 5, with 7 bases in between. Germline CDR1 and CDR2: SEHNR and FQNEAQ (reference sequence). The CDR3 runs to 13 residues. The CDR3 nucleotides are TGTGCCAGCAGCTTAGCGGAGGGGACTGAAGCTTTCTTT. Its translation is CASSLAEGTEAFF. Full variable domain (missing parts from reference TRBV7-9 and TRBJ1-1): DTGVSQNPRHKITKRGQNVTFRCDPISEHNRLYWYRQTLGQGPEFLTYFQNEAQLEKSRLLSDRFSAERPKGSFSTLEIQRTEQGDSAMYLCASSLAEGTEAFFGQGTRLTVV.

This chain uses TRBV27 with TRBJ2-1; tentatively, D is TRBD1 (5 bases). The germline V gene has CDR1 MNHEY and CDR2 SMNVEV (reference sequence). This CDR3 comprises 16 residues. Trimming removed 4 bases at V and 6 bases at J, with 19 bases between. CDR3 DNA sequence: TGTGCCAGCAGTTCACGTTGGGGCAGGGCTATCAATGAGCAGTTCTTC. As protein: CASSSRWGRAINEQFF.

This chain uses TRBV9 with TRBJ2-3; D gene uncertain. V was trimmed by 3 bases and J by 6 bases, leaving 14 bases between them. The CDR3 sequence is 14 residues long. Germline V gene lookup returns CDR1 SGDLS and CDR2 YYNGEE. CDR3 protein: CASSAAGRMDTQYF. CDR3 sequence (DNA): TGTGCCAGCAGCGCCGCCGGCAGGATGGATACGCAGTATTTT.

This rearrangement joins TRBV24-1 to TRBJ1-6; 9 nucleotides match TRBD1. This CDR3 region has 14 residues. The V segment lost 7 bases and the J segment 10 bases; nucleotides outside the gene matches: 7. Germline assignment: CDR1 KGHDR and CDR2 SFDVKD. DNA of the CDR3: TGTGCCACCAGAGCCGGGACAGGGAACTCACCCCTCCACTTT. Amino acids: CATRAGTGNSPLHF.

This clone turned up a few times. V is TRBV10-3 and J is TRBJ2-7; D is unresolved. The germline V and J ends were trimmed by 0 bases and 6 bases, with 9 bases remaining between them. Germline V gene data show CDR1 as ENHRY and CDR2 as SYGVKD. This CDR3 is 13 amino acids long. The CDR3 nucleotides read TGTGCCATCAGTGAGTCCCGACACGGCGAGCAGTACTTC. Residues: CAISESRHGEQYF.

The gene calls are TRBV12-3 or TRBV12-4 and TRBJ1-2; D is perhaps TRBD1 (6 bases). The CDR3 sequence is 12 residues long. The V gene lost 8 bases and the J gene lost 5 bases, with 12 bases spanning the gap. The CDR3, as DNA: TGTGCCAGCCTGACAGGAGAATATGGCTACACCTTC. Residues: CASLTGEYGYTF.

This sequence joins TRBV19 and TRBJ1-5; 8 positions agree with TRBD1. V shed 4 bases and J 0 bases; nucleotides not matched to a gene: 5. The CDR3 loop spans 16 amino acids. Germline CDR1 reads LNHDA; CDR2 reads SQIVND (reference sequence). DNA of the CDR3: TGTGCCAGTAGTACCGGACAGGGAGGTAGCAATCAGCCCCAGCATTTT. Encoded protein: CASSTGQGGSNQPQHF.

The chain uses TRBV12-2 and TRBJ2-1; the table calls TRBD2, which could not be checked here. TRBV12-2 is a documented pseudogene. This CDR3 has 16 residues. Written as DNA, the CDR3 is TGTGCAAGTCGCTCAGGACTAGCGGGGGGGCCCTTCGAGCAGTTCTTC. Translating it yields CASRSGLAGGPFEQFF.

The rearrangement uses TRBV10-2 and TRBJ2-2, with 12 bases lining up with TRBD2. This CDR3 comprises 15 residues. Germline lookup yields CDR1 WSHSY and CDR2 SAAADI. With V trimmed by 3 bases and J by 9 bases, 5 bases remained unmatched. The CDR3 DNA reads TGCGCCAGCAGTGAACGGCTAGCGGGGGGGCGGGAGCTGTTTTTT. Translating it yields CASSERLAGGRELFF.

The chain uses TRBV6-2 or TRBV6-3 and TRBJ1-2; 8 bases match TRBD1. V was pared by 6 bases and J by 8 bases, with 5 bases of the junction left unmatched. The germline V gene encodes CDR1 MNHEY and CDR2 SVGEGT. This CDR3 has 12 residues. In DNA, the CDR3 is TGTGCCAGCAGCCTCAGGGGGCGCGGCTACACCTTC. Encoded protein: CASSLRGRGYTF.

The chain joins TRBV7-2 to TRBJ2-1; 8 bases map to TRBD2. This CDR3 spans 15 amino acids. Germline CDR1 and CDR2: SGHTA and FQGNSA. The trim removed 5 bases at V and 5 bases at J, leaving 8 bases unmatched. Written as DNA, the CDR3 is TGTGCCAGCAGCCCCGGGCGGGGGGACCACAATGAGCAGTTCTTC. Protein: CASSPGRGDHNEQFF.

This chain links TRBV6-6 with TRBJ2-7; TRBD1 matches 8 bases. J gave up 0 bases and V 4 bases, and 2 bases lay outside the gene matches. CDR1 is MNHNY and CDR2 is SVGAGI in the germline V gene (reference sequence). The CDR3 has 14 amino acids. Here the CDR3 DNA reads TGTGCCAGCAGTTTGACAGGGGCCTCCTACGAGCAGTACTTC. It codes for CASSLTGASYEQYF.

V usage is TRBV24-1 and J usage is TRBJ1-3; 7 bases align to TRBD1. CDR3 size: 14 residues. V lost 7 bases, J lost 3 bases, and 5 bases stayed unmatched. CDR1 is KGHDR and CDR2 is SFDVKD in the germline V gene. The CDR3 region is CATSPRTGGNTIYF. The CDR3 DNA sequence: TGTGCCACCAGCCCCAGGACAGGTGGAAACACCATATATTTT.

Concerning this clone itself: The identical CDR3 is also encoded by other nucleotide sequences in the sample. The CDR3 reads CASSQTGTGRGYGYTF. The CDR3 nucleotides read TGTGCCAGCAGTCAAACCGGGACAGGGAGAGGCTATGGCTACACCTTC. J is TRBJ1-2 and V is TRBV3-1 (or the pseudogene TRBV3-2); 9 bases are shared with TRBD1. Germline-derived CDR1 and CDR2 are LGHDT and YNNKEL (reference sequence). Unmatched junction bases numbered 12, after V lost 6 bases and J lost 4 bases. The CDR3 is made up of 16 amino acids.